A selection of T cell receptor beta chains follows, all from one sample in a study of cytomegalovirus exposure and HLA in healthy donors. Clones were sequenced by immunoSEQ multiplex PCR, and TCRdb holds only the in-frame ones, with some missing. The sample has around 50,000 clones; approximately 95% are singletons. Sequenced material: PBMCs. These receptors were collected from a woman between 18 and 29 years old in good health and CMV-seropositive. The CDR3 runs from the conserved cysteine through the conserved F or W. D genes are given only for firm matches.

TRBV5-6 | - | CASSLVGGYEQYF
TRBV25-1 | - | CASRGKLAVTYEQYF
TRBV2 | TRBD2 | CASIFLAGDDEQFF
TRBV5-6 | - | CASSSRTRNTDTQYF
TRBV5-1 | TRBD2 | CASSPSGTEETQYF
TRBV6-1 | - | CASSESENTEAFF
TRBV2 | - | CASSDRGGISDEQFF
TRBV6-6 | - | CASSDVTLDPEAFF
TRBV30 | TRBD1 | CAWSPGQVTNEKLFF
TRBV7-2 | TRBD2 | CASSLGAGTMIGEQFF
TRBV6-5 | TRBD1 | CASSLGQGAGNYGYTF
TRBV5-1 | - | CASSSTRGTGIMNTEAFF
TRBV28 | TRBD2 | CASSSPGLAVYEQYF
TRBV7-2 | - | CASSLAQREPEAFF
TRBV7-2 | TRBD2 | CASSLGGLGKNIQYF
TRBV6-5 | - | CASSYSATGELFF
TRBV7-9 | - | CASSLPSGDLSYEQYF
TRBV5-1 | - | CASNGVVGTGELFF
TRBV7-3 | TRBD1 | CASSSQRGQGRTFF
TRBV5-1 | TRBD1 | CASKGILGTGETQYF
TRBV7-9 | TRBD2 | CASSKTSGLAGSYEQYF
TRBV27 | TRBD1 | CASNRQGVNQPQHF